This entry lists 28 T cell receptor beta chains sequenced from one sample in a study of blood T cell repertoires in COVID-19 (dated by TCRdb to 2018 to 2020). Library preparation was by the immunoSEQ multiplex PCR assay. The clones in this table, taken by TCRdb from immuneACCESS, are in-frame only. Not every clone is retained; where verified, under half of the shortfall comes from an unresolved V gene, and the cause of the rest is unknown. This sample holds 120,000 to 150,000 clones; 70% to 80% were observed only once. The top ten clones comprise 3% to 4.5% of the sample. The sequencing input was peripheral blood. The receptor set was obtained from a man aged 60 to 69 with acute or convalescent COVID-19.

This chain connects TRBV20-1 to TRBJ1-1, with D tentatively TRBD1 (6 bases). Germline V lookup: CDR1 DFQATT, CDR2 SNEGSKA (reference sequence). Trimming took 3 bases from V and 11 from J, leaving 19 bases between them. CDR3 length: 13 residues. CDR3 nucleotides: TGCAGTGCTAGTACTATACAGGGTTCCGAGGCTTTCTTT. Its protein is CSASTIQGSEAFF.

In its sample, this clone was seen a few times. The rearrangement joins TRBV19 to TRBJ1-3; TRBD1 is a possible D gene (5 bases). Trimming shortened V by 4 bases and J by 0 bases, and 10 bases separated the two germline ends. Germline values: CDR1 LNHDA, CDR2 SQIVND (reference sequence). CDR3 size: 15 residues. Written as DNA, the CDR3 is TGTGCCAGTAGTACAGGGCACAGCTCTGGAAACACCATATATTTT. Translating it yields CASSTGHSSGNTIYF.

The chain uses TRBV27 and TRBJ1-2; D is uncertain. The germline V gene has CDR1 MNHEY and CDR2 SMNVEV (reference sequence). V was pared by 0 bases and J by 6 bases, with 14 bases between. The CDR3 is 15 amino acids. The CDR3 DNA reads TGTGCCAGCAGTTTATCCACAGTGGGCCCCAATGGCTACACCTTC. It translates to CASSLSTVGPNGYTF.

Comment on this clone: Other DNA variants within this sample encode the same CDR3. This chain links TRBV28 with TRBJ1-2; D remains ambiguous. Germline V gene lookup returns CDR1 MDHEN and CDR2 SYDVKM. This CDR3 spans 12 amino acids. V was shortened by 2 bases and J by 5 bases, with 6 bases between the two germline ends. This CDR3 reads CASSLREYGYTF. For the CDR3, the DNA is TGTGCCAGCAGTTTACGGGAATATGGCTACACCTTC.

As to this clone: This sample also contains other DNA sequences that code for the same CDR3. V gene TRBV7-2 combines with J gene TRBJ1-2, with D possibly matching TRBD1 (5 bases). Germline values: CDR1 SGHTA, CDR2 FQGNSA. The CDR3 sequence is 12 residues long. V was cut by 5 bases and J by 5 bases, with 9 bases left in between. The CDR3 loop reads CASSPRVYGYTF. CDR3 coding DNA: TGTGCCAGCAGCCCCAGGGTTTATGGCTACACCTTC.

CDR3 sequence (DNA): TGTGCCAGCAGGGGCGGTGCGGAGGTCTGGGAAAAACTGTTTTTT. Encoded protein: CASRGGAEVWEKLFF. The chain is built from TRBV6-5 and TRBJ1-4, with no clear D. Germline V CDR1 and CDR2: MNHEY, SVGAGI. Trimming took 6 bases from V and 8 from J, leaving 19 bases between them. The CDR3 runs to 15 residues.

This chain joins TRBV10-3 and TRBJ1-3; 7 positions match TRBD1. V was pared by 10 bases and J by 4 bases, with 10 bases of the junction left unmatched. Germline assignment: CDR1 ENHRY and CDR2 SYGVKD. CDR3 size: 14 residues. CDR3 DNA: TGTGCCACCGCAGGGGGGAGGTCAGGAAACACCATATATTTT. It is translated as CATAGGRSGNTIYF.

The chain links TRBV19 to TRBJ1-2; D is unclear. Looked up from germline, CDR1 is LNHDA and CDR2 is SQIVND (reference sequence). This CDR3 region has 13 residues. The germline V and J ends were trimmed by 7 bases and 2 bases, with 11 bases remaining between them. The CDR3 region has the DNA TGTGCCAGTAAGCAGGTTACCAACTATGGCTACACCTTC. Encoded protein: CASKQVTNYGYTF.

The CDR3 spells CASSERDRGPTNEKLFF. Written as DNA, the CDR3 is TGTGCCAGCAGCGAAAGGGACAGGGGTCCAACTAATGAAAAACTGTTTTTT. V and J are TRBV4-2 and TRBJ1-4, with 10 bases matching TRBD1. The germline V gene has CDR1 LGHNA and CDR2 YNFKEQ. The length of the CDR3 is 17 residues. V lost 5 bases and J lost 0; bases outside the gene matches: 6.

The chain couples TRBV21-1 to TRBJ2-2; the D call in the table, TRBD2, was not verified against the DNA. TRBV21-1 corresponds to a pseudogene. This CDR3 is built from 11 residues. The CDR3 is CASSGSGELFF. The DNA for the CDR3 is TGTGCCAGCAGCGGGAGCGGGGAGCTGTTTTTT.

This chain connects TRBV2 to TRBJ1-5; TRBD1 matches 7 bases. With 6 bases clipped from V and 8 bases from J, the junction kept 10 bases outside the gene matches. Germline CDR1 SNHLY, CDR2 FYNNEI. This CDR3 has 14 residues. The CDR3 sequence: CASSLQGIVEPQHF. The CDR3 DNA is TGTGCCAGCAGCTTACAGGGGATAGTTGAGCCCCAGCATTTT.

The chain recombines TRBV6-6 with TRBJ2-1; the match to TRBD1 covers 9 bases. Trimming took 5 bases from V and 8 from J; bases not matched to a gene: 7. Germline lookup yields CDR1 MNHNY and CDR2 SVGAGI (reference sequence). CDR3 length equals 14 residues. The DNA for the CDR3 is TGTGCCAGCAGTAGGACAGGGGAGGTTGATGAGCAGTTCTTC. It specifies CASSRTGEVDEQFF.

V and J are TRBV6-5 and TRBJ1-6; 9 positions match TRBD1. V shed 5 bases, J shed 13 bases, and the junction held 9 bases outside the gene matches. Germline-derived CDR1 and CDR2 are MNHEY and SVGAGI. This CDR3 spans 14 amino acids. CDR3 sequence (DNA): TGTGCCAGCAGTCCTGGACAGGGGACTCGGCCCCTCCACTTT. Protein: CASSPGQGTRPLHF.

The chain uses TRBV5-1 and TRBJ2-7; D gene unclear. This CDR3 contains 11 residues. Trimming stripped 4 bases from V and 5 bases from J, with 7 bases between. Germline V lookup: CDR1 SGHRS, CDR2 YFSETQ. The CDR3 nucleotides read TGCGCCAGCAGCGCTGGCCACGAGCAGTACTTC. It encodes CASSAGHEQYF. The full variable domain, rest sourced from reference TRBV5-1 and TRBJ2-7, is KAGVTQTPRYLIKTRGQQVTLSCSPISGHRSVSWYQQTPGQGLQFLFEYFSETQRNKGNFPGRFSGRQFSNSRSEMNVSTLELGDSALYLCASSAGHEQYFGPGTRLTVT.

This clone was found a few times. The V gene is TRBV19, the J gene TRBJ1-6, with TRBD1 identical over 9 bases. V gave up 4 bases and J gave up 9 bases; unmatched junction bases: 4. This CDR3 has 14 amino acids. The germline gives CDR1 LNHDA, CDR2 SQIVND (reference sequence). CDR3 loop: CASSRQGVGSPLHF. The CDR3 coding sequence is TGTGCCAGTAGTAGACAGGGGGTCGGTTCACCCCTCCACTTT.

The chain employs TRBV27 and TRBJ2-1; weak D call: TRBD2 (6 bases). There are 13 residues in the CDR3. Looked up from germline, CDR1 is MNHEY and CDR2 is SMNVEV (reference sequence). Trimming stripped 6 bases from V and 8 bases from J, with 14 bases between. This chain's CDR3 is CASRMTERDEQFF. CDR3 coding DNA: TGTGCCAGCAGGATGACTGAGCGGGATGAGCAGTTCTTC.

This clone is a singleton in its sample. This chain connects TRBV5-6 to TRBJ2-7, with no clear D. CDR1 is SGHDT and CDR2 is YYEEEE in the germline V gene. Trimming shortened V by 0 bases and J by 2 bases, and 6 bases separated the two germline ends. This CDR3 has 13 residues. The CDR3 region is CASSLGSTYEQYF. The CDR3 nucleotides are TGTGCCAGCAGCTTGGGAAGCACCTACGAGCAGTACTTC.

The V and J genes are TRBV27 and TRBJ2-5; D may be TRBD2 (6 bases). The germline gives CDR1 MNHEY, CDR2 SMNVEV (reference sequence). The CDR3 contains 12 residues. V was pared by 5 bases and J by 6 bases, with 10 bases between. Here the CDR3 DNA reads TGTGCCAGCAGTCCGCGGGGTCAGACCCAGTACTTC. Protein: CASSPRGQTQYF.

V usage is TRBV27 and J usage is TRBJ2-6, with 9 bases fitting TRBD2. CDR1 and CDR2 (germline): MNHEY, SMNVEV (reference sequence). The CDR3 loop spans 18 amino acids. The junction had 11 bases not matched to a gene; V was cut back by 6 bases and J by 2 bases. The CDR3 loop is CASSKGLAGGAGANVLTF. CDR3 coding DNA: TGTGCCAGCAGCAAAGGGTTGGCGGGAGGGGCTGGGGCCAACGTCCTGACTTTC.

The gene calls are TRBV5-1 and TRBJ2-1; weak D call: TRBD2 (6 bases). Germline assignment: CDR1 SGHRS and CDR2 YFSETQ. Trimming shortened V by 4 bases and J by 4 bases, and 15 bases separated the two germline ends. CDR3 length: 15 residues. The CDR3: CASSTREESYNEQFF. DNA for the CDR3: TGCGCCAGCAGCACCAGGGAGGAGTCGTACAATGAGCAGTTCTTC. The full variable domain, in which reference TRBV5-1 and TRBJ2-1 provide the parts outside the CDR3, is KAGVTQTPRYLIKTRGQQVTLSCSPISGHRSVSWYQQTPGQGLQFLFEYFSETQRNKGNFPGRFSGRQFSNSRSEMNVSTLELGDSALYLCASSTREESYNEQFFGPGTRLTVL.

The V gene is TRBV14, the J gene TRBJ2-3; TRBD2 matches at 7 bases. CDR1 is SGHDN, CDR2 FVKESK, per germline. CDR3 length: 15 residues. The trim removed 2 bases at V and 6 bases at J, leaving 8 bases unmatched. DNA of the CDR3: TGTGCCAGCAGCCAATCAGCGGGATCCTTGGATACGCAGTATTTT. The encoded protein is CASSQSAGSLDTQYF.

This clone showed up just once. V is TRBV18 and J is TRBJ1-1; 11 bases map to TRBD1. Germline-derived CDR1 and CDR2 are KGHSH and LQKENI. V lost 2 bases, J lost 7 bases, and 3 bases stayed unmatched. The CDR3 contains 14 residues. CDR3 loop: CASSPGTGGYEAFF. CDR3 DNA: TGTGCCAGCTCACCAGGGACAGGGGGTTATGAAGCTTTCTTT.

The chain combines TRBV29-1 with TRBJ2-3; D is uncertain. V was shortened by 7 bases and J by 2 bases, with 7 bases between the two germline ends. This CDR3 contains 11 residues. Germline V gene lookup returns CDR1 SQVTM and CDR2 ANQGSEA. CDR3 DNA sequence: TGCAGCGCCGAGATCACAGATACGCAGTATTTT. It translates to CSAEITDTQYF.

Only a few counts were recorded for this clone. V usage is TRBV5-5 and J usage is TRBJ2-1; 13 bases match TRBD2. This CDR3 is built from 16 residues. The germline gives CDR1 SGHKS, CDR2 YYEKEE (reference sequence). With 3 bases clipped from V and 7 bases from J, the junction kept 7 bases outside the gene matches. Here the CDR3 DNA reads TGTGCCAGCAGCTCAGGACTAGCGGGAGAGGGGAATGAGCAGTTCTTC. Protein product: CASSSGLAGEGNEQFF.

For the CDR3, the DNA is TGCGCCAGCAGCCAAGTAGGAATAGCGGGGAGGACCGGGGAGCTGTTTTTT. This translates into CASSQVGIAGRTGELFF. The rearrangement joins TRBV4-3 to TRBJ2-2; 8 bases fit TRBD2. CDR1 LGHNA and CDR2 YSLEER come from the germline V gene. Unmatched junction bases numbered 9, after V lost 1 base and J lost 5 bases. The CDR3 totals 17 residues.

V usage is TRBV14 and J usage is TRBJ1-6; TRBD1 might be the D (6 bases). The CDR3 is 16 residues long. Trimming stripped 4 bases from V and 7 bases from J, with 17 bases between. Germline V gene data show CDR1 as SGHDN and CDR2 as FVKESK. The CDR3 DNA sequence: TGTGCCAGCAGCCGCAACCAGGGGTTTAGCAATTCACCCCTCCACTTT. Translating it yields CASSRNQGFSNSPLHF.

The gene calls are TRBV9 and TRBJ1-2; TRBD1 agrees at 7 bases. CDR1 and CDR2 from the germline V gene are SGDLS and YYNGEE. The CDR3 is 15 residues long. V shed 6 bases and J 0 bases; nucleotides not matched to a gene: 8. CDR3 protein: CASKGGQSTNYGYTF. In DNA form, the CDR3 reads TGTGCCAGCAAAGGGGGCCAATCGACTAACTATGGCTACACCTTC.

The V gene is TRBV6-5, the J gene TRBJ1-1; D not resolved. Germline CDR1 and CDR2: MNHEY and SVGAGI. This CDR3 region has 14 residues. The ends were cut back, 0 bases at V and 3 bases at J, with 8 bases in the middle. The CDR3 DNA reads as TGTGCCAGCAGTTACTCCCAGGTTCACACTGAAGCTTTCTTT. Translating it yields CASSYSQVHTEAFF.